Listed below are T cell receptor beta chains from one sample, sequenced in a study of blood T cell repertoires in COVID-19. The protocol was immunoSEQ multiplex PCR, while the TCRdb copy is restricted to in-frame clones and leaves out a portion. The sample lists about 39,000 clones, about 80% occurring once. The sequenced sample consisted of peripheral blood. These receptors were obtained from a man between 65 and 85 years old with active or convalescent COVID-19. Both conserved end residues are part of each CDR3.

V gene	J gene	CDR3 protein
TRBV6-5	TRBJ2-5	CASTKSGVETQYF
TRBV19	TRBJ1-5	CASEDRGSNQPQHF
TRBV5-4	TRBJ1-2	CASSFAPGANYGYTF
TRBV6-1	TRBJ1-1	CASSDPGSNLGTEAFF
TRBV4-1	TRBJ1-1	CASSQAFRGRTEAFF
TRBV5-6	TRBJ2-7	CASSTFGDTDYEQYF
TRBV24-1	TRBJ1-2	CATPASRDFYGYTF
TRBV28	TRBJ2-5	CASRAGEGTQYF
TRBV5-6	TRBJ2-5	CASSLDSGGGERQETQYF
TRBV9	TRBJ1-1	CASSRRGRNTEAFF
TRBV6-4	TRBJ1-5	CASSDRPFEPQHF
TRBV7-2	TRBJ2-5	CASSLAVSSGGETQYF
TRBV4-1	TRBJ1-6	CASSQEYQGNFQNSPLHF